The rows below give T cell receptor beta chains drawn from one sample of a study of CD8+ T cells in alopecia areata. TCRdb's table, derived via immunoSEQ multiplex PCR, lists solely in-frame clones and lacks some. The sample lists 65,000 to 90,000 clones, roughly 51% occurring once. The sequenced sample was NKG2D-high CD8+ T cells sorted from blood. These receptors were taken from a human donor with alopecia areata. Both conserved end residues are part of each CDR3. The D gene is left open where the match is weak. Some rows have no size entry. The others give once, few or many, or a class for an expanded clone.

>.|few|TRBV7-9|TRBJ2-7
TGTGCCAGCAGCTCTACAGAGAGCTCCTACGAGCAGTACTTC
CASSSTESSYEQYF
>.|.|TRBV6-5|TRBJ2-3
TGTGCCAGCAGTTACTCGGGGGTAACAGATACGCAGTATTTT
CASSYSGVTDTQYF
>.|few|TRBV19|TRBJ1-2
TGTGCCAGTAGCACAAAGACTCATGGCTACACCTTC
CASSTKTHGYTF
>.|.|TRBV5-1|TRBJ2-2
TGCGCCAGCAGCTTTACGGGTCAAGACCCCACCGGGGAGCTGTTTTTT
CASSFTGQDPTGELFF
>.|.|TRBV27|TRBJ2-3
TGTGCCAGCAGTTCATGGGATACGCAGTATTTT
CASSSWDTQYF
>.|few|TRBV11-2|TRBJ2-3
TGTGCCAGCAGCCCTAGGCCGCGGCTTAGCACAGATACGCAGTATTTT
CASSPRPRLSTDTQYF
>TRBD1|.|TRBV29-1|TRBJ1-2
TGCAGCGTCGGGACAGGGCTTGATGGCTACACCTTC
CSVGTGLDGYTF
>TRBD2|.|TRBV11-2|TRBJ2-2
TGTGCCAGCAGCTCCCCTAGGGGAGGGTTTAGTAGGTCCGGGGAGCTGTTTTTT
CASSSPRGGFSRSGELFF
>TRBD2|.|TRBV4-3|TRBJ2-1
TGCGCCAGCAGCCAAGATCTCCCGGGACTAGCGGGCTACAATGAGCAGTTCTTC
CASSQDLPGLAGYNEQFF
>.|.|TRBV5-4|TRBJ2-1
TGTGCCAGCAGCTTGACGGCGGCAGGGGACAATGAGCAGTTCTTC
CASSLTAAGDNEQFF
>.|few|TRBV7-9|TRBJ1-5
TGTGCCAGCAGCCCGTTGCCGGAGCCGGCCCCCGATCAGCCCCAGCATTTT
CASSPLPEPAPDQPQHF
>TRBD1|.|TRBV29-1|TRBJ1-2
TGCAGCGCAAGGTACAGGGGCCGGGGCTATGGCTACACCTTC
CSARYRGRGYGYTF
>.|few|TRBV13|TRBJ2-7
TGCGCCAGCAGCCAAGTGATGGTACAGGAAACCTACGAGCAGTACTTC
CASSQVMVQETYEQYF
>.|.|TRBV28|TRBJ2-7
TGTGCCAGCAGTCCACCGGGACTGACCTCCTACGAGCAGTACTTC
CASSPPGLTSYEQYF
>TRBD2|.|TRBV9|TRBJ2-1
TGTGCCAGCACCACGTCAGCGGGAACTAATGAGCAGTTCTTC
CASTTSAGTNEQFF
>.|.|TRBV29-1|TRBJ2-1
TGCAGCGACCTGGGAGGGGGCACCCCAAATGAGCAGTTCTTC
CSDLGGGTPNEQFF
>TRBD1|.|TRBV11-2|TRBJ2-7
TGTGCCAGCAGCCCCAGGGGGATTTCCTACGAGCAGTACTTC
CASSPRGISYEQYF
>.|.|TRBV4-1|TRBJ2-5
TGCGCCAGCAGTTTACAGGTAAACCAAGAGACCCAGTACTTC
CASSLQVNQETQYF
>.|.|TRBV6-6|TRBJ1-1
TGTGCCAGCAGCCTCTCGGATGTTTTCTTT
CASSLSDVFF
>TRBD2|few|TRBV28|TRBJ2-1
TGTGCCAGCAGTGGAGTAGCGGGAGCCTACAATGAGCAGTTCTTC
CASSGVAGAYNEQFF
>.|.|TRBV5-1|TRBJ2-7
TGCGCCAGCAGCGAGGAGGGACAGAACTACGAGCAGTACTTC
CASSEEGQNYEQYF
>.|.|TRBV4-1|TRBJ2-1
TGCGCCAGCAGCCAAGTTGGGGGCCAGAATGAGCAGTTCTTC
CASSQVGGQNEQFF
>.|.|TRBV14|TRBJ2-1
TGTGCCAGCAGCCGAGATTCGAGCTCCTACAATGAGCAGTTCTTC
CASSRDSSSYNEQFF
>.|few|TRBV27|TRBJ2-7
TGTGCCAGCAGTTATTCCGGGGAAACAGGGTACTACGAGCAGTACTTC
CASSYSGETGYYEQYF
>.|few|TRBV6-7|TRBJ1-2
TGTGCCAGCAGTAATTCCTATGGCTACACCTTC
CASSNSYGYTF
>.|.|TRBV5-1|TRBJ2-7
TGCGCCAGCAGCTTGGCCCACTACTACGAGCAGTACTTC
CASSLAHYYEQYF
>.|.|TRBV2|TRBJ2-5
TGTGCCAGCATTGTCCTAGGGGCGGAAGAGACCCAGTACTTC
CASIVLGAEETQYF
>TRBD1|.|TRBV7-9|TRBJ2-1
TGTGCCAGCAGCCCCCGGACAGGGCCCTACAATGAGCAGTTCTTC
CASSPRTGPYNEQFF
>.|once|TRBV27|TRBJ1-3
TGTGCCAGCGGAACAGGGTTGGGAAACACCATATATTTT
CASGTGLGNTIYF
>TRBD2|.|TRBV29-1|TRBJ2-1
TGCAGCGTGGCCGGGACTAGCGGGAGGGCTAATGAGCAGTTCTTC
CSVAGTSGRANEQFF
>TRBD1|.|TRBV6-5|TRBJ2-2
TGTGCCAGCAGTCCCCCGGGACAGGGAACCGGGGAGCTGTTTTTT
CASSPPGQGTGELFF
>.|few|TRBV28|TRBJ2-7
TGTGCCAGCAGTTTAACATTCGAGCAGTACTTC
CASSLTFEQYF
>.|few|TRBV28|TRBJ2-7
TGTGCCAGCAGTTTGTTCCCCGGACACAATGCGTACGAGCAGTACTTC
CASSLFPGHNAYEQYF
>TRBD1|.|TRBV6-6|TRBJ1-5
TGTGCCAGCAGTCCCAGGACAGGAATCAATCAGCCCCAGCATTTT
CASSPRTGINQPQHF
>.|.|TRBV23-1|TRBJ2-7
TGCGCCAGCAGTCATATCCCAGGCCTGTTGTTGGAAAGTTACTTC
CASSHIPGLLLESYF
>.|once|TRBV11-2|TRBJ2-7
TGTGCCAGCAGTCTGTCGGCTTACGAGCAGTACTTC
CASSLSAYEQYF
>.|.|TRBV4-1|TRBJ2-1
TGCGCCAGCAGCCAAGTGGCCCACGGGAGCTCCTACAATGAGCAGTTCTTC
CASSQVAHGSSYNEQFF
>.|.|TRBV7-9|TRBJ2-5
TGTGCCAGCTCAGGGGAGACGGCCCGCGAGACCCAGTACTTC
CASSGETARETQYF
>.|.|TRBV5-1|TRBJ2-3
TGCGCCAGCAGCTCATCGGGGGTAGAGCACACAGATACGCAGTATTTT
CASSSSGVEHTDTQYF
>.|.|TRBV28|TRBJ2-4
TGTGCCAGCAGTTTGGACCAAGGGTTTGCAACGTCATTGGTAGCCAAAAACATTCAGTACTTC
CASSLDQGFATSLVAKNIQYF
>.|.|TRBV9|TRBJ2-7
TGTGCCAGCAGCCCCTACCCTTCCTACGAGCAGTACTTC
CASSPYPSYEQYF
>.|.|TRBV5-1|TRBJ2-3
TGCGCCAGCAGCGCATCAGGGGCAGATACGCAGTATTTT
CASSASGADTQYF